These T cell receptor beta chains were read from a single sample in a study of tumor-infiltrating lymphocytes in primary liver carcinoma. TCRdb re-analysed the multiplex PCR reads in MiXCR, keeping a single row per CDR3 protein. The sample lists some 190,000 distinct CDR3 sequences; 85% were seen once. The sequenced sample consisted of tumor tissue from primary liver carcinoma. Receptors originate from a man in his forties with primary liver carcinoma and hepatitis B virus infection. The CDR3 runs from the conserved cysteine through the conserved F or W. Fields, in order: CDR3 protein, CDR3 DNA, clone size, V gene, J gene, D gene. D genes are given only for firm matches. For some rows the clone size is stated as once, few or many, or as a class when expanded; others skip it.

CASRYFTGSGANVMTF	TGTGCCAGCAGATACTTCACGGGCTCTGGGGCCAACGTTATGACTTTC	.	TRBV6-5	TRBJ2-6	.
CASSPAFVNIGELFF	TGTGCCAGCAGCCCTGCCTTTGTTAATATAGGGGAGCTGTTTTTT	.	TRBV6-2/TRBV6-3	TRBJ2-2	.
CASSTGTSGSYKQYF	TGTGCCAGCAGTACCGGGACTAGCGGCTCTTACAAGCAATACTTC	.	TRBV6-1	TRBJ2-7	TRBD2
CASSQAASGRVLEIQYF	TGCGCCAGCAGCCAAGCGGCTAGCGGGAGGGTCTTGGAGATCCAGTACTTC	.	TRBV4-3	TRBJ2-5	TRBD2
CASSLGLAVAQETQYF	TGTGCCAGCAGCCTAGGACTAGCGGTGGCACAAGAGACCCAGTACTTC	few	TRBV7-9	TRBJ2-5	TRBD2
CASSLIGDGFTF	TGTGCCAGCAGCTTAATAGGGGACGGCTTCACCTTC	.	TRBV7-8	TRBJ1-2	.
CASSSRLAGTSDSTDTQYF	TGTGCCAGCAGTTCGAGATTAGCGGGGACAAGTGATAGCACAGATACGCAGTATTTT	.	TRBV6-2/TRBV6-3	TRBJ2-3	TRBD2
CTSSSNLQGRGYNELLF	TGTACCAGCAGCTCGAACCTACAGGGGCGGGGGTACAATGAGCTGTTATTC	.	TRBV5-6	TRBJ2-1	.
CSIEADRERAATQYF	TGCAGCATTGAAGCGGACAGGGAGCGAGCAGCGACCCAGTACTTC	.	TRBV29-1	TRBJ2-5	TRBD1
CAGILGRGLYEQYF	TGCGCCGGCATTTTGGGACGGGGACTCTACGAGCAGTACTTC	.	TRBV5-1	TRBJ2-7	.
CASSMSVSPRELFF	TGTGCCAGCAGCATGAGCGTGAGCCCCAGGGAACTGTTTTTT	.	TRBV11-2	TRBJ2-2	.
CASSHALAGELFF	TGCGCCAGCAGCCATGCCTTAGCCGGGGAGCTGTTTTTT	.	TRBV4-1	TRBJ2-2	.
CASISARGLPGANVLTF	TGTGCCAGCATCTCCGCAAGGGGTTTACCTGGGGCCAACGTCCTGACTTTC	.	TRBV6-2/TRBV6-3	TRBJ2-6	.
CTSSSPYNEQFF	TGCACCAGCAGTAGCCCCTACAATGAGCAGTTCTTC	.	TRBV4-3	TRBJ2-1	.
CASSQEGHRNTIYF	TGCGCCAGCAGCCAAGAAGGGCATAGAAACACCATATATTTT	.	TRBV4-3	TRBJ1-3	.
CASSQCRDRAKHF	TGCGCCAGCAGCCAGTGCCGGGACAGGGCAAAGCACTTC	.	TRBV4-1	TRBJ2-7	TRBD1
CTSSGPRRTPPDEQFF	TGTACCAGCAGTGGGCCCCGGCGGACCCCACCGGATGAGCAGTTCTTC	.	TRBV12-3/TRBV12-4	TRBJ2-1	.
CASGSDVGLLQFF	TGTGCTAGTGGTTCCGACGTAGGTCTACTGCAGTTCTTC	.	TRBV12-5	TRBJ2-1	.
CSRSLNGDCQETQYF	TGTTCCCGCAGCTTGAACGGGGACTGCCAAGAGACCCAGTACTTC	.	TRBV5-4	TRBJ2-5	.